This T cell receptor (beta chain) was recovered during a study of early T cells in non-severe SARS-CoV-2 infection. The wider study: Investigators sequenced bulk RNA drawn from unsorted whole blood, and chains remained unpaired.

The germline gives CDR1 SGHTA, CDR2 FQGTGA. J lost 4 bases, V lost 5 bases, and 6 bases had no gene match. The CDR3 loop spans 15 amino acids. This clonotype turned up a few times. Its antigen is not identified. Molecules of cDNA were individually given unique molecular identifiers that were attached to them. TCRdb recomputed calls from the 5' RACE reads with MiXCR, one row per CDR3 protein. The table includes some 57,000 distinct CDR3 sequences, around 9.7% detected once. The study's findings and limits: A preference for anti-spike CD8 responses marked VDJdb matching, which missed private and CD4 specificities.

The V gene is TRBV7-3, the J gene TRBJ2-1; 9 bases match TRBD1. The TCR was taken from an adult who was a healthcare worker with PCR-confirmed SARS-CoV-2 infection or an uninfected control (not recorded which). Sequencing used whole blood. DNA for the CDR3: TGTGCCAGCAGCCGGTCCGGGACAGGGTACAATGAGCAGTTCTTC. Protein sequence: CASSRSGTGYNEQFF.